Below, 22 T cell receptor beta chains from the same sample are listed, as sequenced in a study of T-cell reconstitution after alpha-beta-depleted transplantation in children. Using unique molecular identifiers, the investigators prepared the TCRbeta library. TCRdb redid the calling of the PCR reads with MiXCR, one entry per CDR3 protein. Of a few hundred thousand distinct CDR3 sequences in the sample, over 9.5% were seen once. The sample was PBMCs from the stem cell graft donor, taken from the stem cell graft. All receptors come from a human donor who donated a stem cell graft to a child with SCID.

This clonotype has a count of ten or more. The rearrangement links TRBV6-1 to TRBJ1-2; D possibly corresponds to TRBD1 (6 bases). With 10 bases removed from V and 6 bases from J, the gap between germline ends came to 24 bases. The germline V gene has CDR1 MNHNS and CDR2 SASEGT. The CDR3 is 15 amino acids. CDR3 DNA: TGTGCCACCTCCCTCGCGCGGGGGGCGCTTGATGGCTACACCTTC. Its protein is CATSLARGALDGYTF.

This clonotype was recorded many times. The V and J genes are TRBV6-9 and TRBJ2-1; 8 positions agree with TRBD2. Germline assignment: CDR1 MNHGY and CDR2 SVAAGI. Trimming cost V 4 bases and J 15 bases; bases outside gene matches: 11. CDR3 length: 13 amino acids. CDR3 residues: CASSCPLGRGGFF. The CDR3, as DNA: TGTGCCAGCAGTTGCCCTCTAGGCCGGGGGGGGTTCTTC.

This clonotype showed up many times. The chain links TRBV9 to TRBJ1-5; D unresolved. V shed 0 bases and J shed 2 bases, with 6 bases lying between them. The CDR3 contains 14 residues. In germline, CDR1 is SGDLS, CDR2 YYNGEE. CDR3 nucleotide sequence: TGTGCCAGCAGCGTAGGCCGGGGCAATCAGCCCCAGCATTTT. As protein: CASSVGRGNQPQHF. The whole variable domain, filled in from reference TRBV9 and TRBJ1-5, reads DSGVTQTPKHLITATGQRVTLRCSPRSGDLSVYWYQQSLDQGLQFLIQYYNGEERAKGNILERFSAQQFPDLHSELNLSSLELGDSALYFCASSVGRGNQPQHFGDGTRLSIL.

This clonotype showed up many times. J is TRBJ2-7 and V is TRBV3-1; D remains unclear. Trimming left V 2 bases short and J 6 bases short, with 5 bases between. The germline CDR1 and CDR2 sequences are LGHDT and YNNKEL (reference sequence). The CDR3 loop spans 11 amino acids. DNA for the CDR3: TGTGCCAGCAGCCAACTTGGCGAGCAGTACTTC. Its protein product is CASSQLGEQYF.

This clonotype was found many times. This chain uses TRBV20-1 with TRBJ2-3; D is ambiguous. The V and J ends lost 3 bases and 0 bases respectively, with 10 bases between them. This CDR3 has 14 amino acids. Germline CDR1 is DFQATT and CDR2 is SNEGSKA (reference sequence). The CDR3 nucleotides read TGCAGTGCTAGGTCTCCTGATAGCACAGATACGCAGTATTTT. Translated, it gives CSARSPDSTDTQYF.

A note on this clonotype: A much larger clone differs from this one at a single base, so this may be a read error. This rearrangement joins TRBV2 to TRBJ2-5, with a tentative D call TRBD2 (5 bases). The CDR3 sequence is 14 residues long. CDR1 SNHLY and CDR2 FYNNEI come from the germline V gene. The germline V and J ends were trimmed by 10 bases and 2 bases, with 17 bases remaining between them. In nucleotides, the CDR3 is TGTGCCAACACCGGCCCTAGCTATCAAGAGACCCAGTACTTC. Translating it yields CANTGPSYQETQYF.

This clonotype was observed many times. CDR3 coding DNA: TGTGCCAGCAGCAAGTGGGGCACCGAAGGTCAAGCTTTCTTT. Translated, it gives CASSKWGTEGQAFF. The V call is TRBV27, the J call TRBJ1-1, with D maybe TRBD1 (5 bases). The CDR3 spans 14 residues. Germline values: CDR1 MNHEY, CDR2 SMNVEV (reference sequence). V was clipped by 6 bases and J by 9 bases, with 20 bases between them.

At least ten counts were recorded for this clonotype. The rearrangement links TRBV12-3 or TRBV12-4 to TRBJ2-3; TRBD2 aligns across 8 bases. Trimming cost V 6 bases and J 13 bases; bases outside gene matches: 15. The CDR3 sequence is 14 residues long. The CDR3 is CASSPGTSLSLEYF. CDR3 nucleotide sequence: TGTGCCAGCAGCCCCGGGACTAGTCTCAGCTTGGAGTATTTT.

This clonotype was recorded many times. CDR3: CASSLTVSYNEQFF. The CDR3 nucleotides are TGTGCCAGCAGTTTAACCGTATCCTACAATGAGCAGTTCTTC. The chain joins TRBV12-3 or TRBV12-4 to TRBJ2-1; D is uncertain. Trimming removed 2 bases from V and 1 base from J, with 6 bases in between. This CDR3 contains 14 residues.

In its sample, this clonotype was seen many times. The J gene is TRBJ2-7, the V gene TRBV5-5; 7 positions match TRBD1. Losses at the gene ends were 0 bases for V and 4 bases for J; bases not matched to a gene: 7. Germline CDR1 reads SGHKS; CDR2 reads YYEKEE (reference sequence). This CDR3 region has 15 residues. This chain's CDR3 is CASSLGQGVSYEQYF. DNA for the CDR3: TGTGCCAGCAGCTTGGGCCAGGGGGTTTCTTACGAGCAGTACTTC.

The chain carries TRBV5-1 and TRBJ1-2; D is possibly TRBD1 (5 bases). The germline V gene has CDR1 SGHRS and CDR2 YFSETQ. This CDR3 comprises 15 residues. V was cut by 0 bases and J by 4 bases, with 13 bases left in between. The CDR3 nucleotides are TGCGCCAGCAGCTTGGCTACGGGGCCTAGCTATGGCTACACCTTC. Translated, it gives CASSLATGPSYGYTF.

CDR3 protein: CASSQREGYQETQYF. The CDR3 region has the DNA TGCGCCAGCAGCCAACGGGAGGGCTACCAAGAGACCCAGTACTTC. This chain joins TRBV4-1 and TRBJ2-5; 8 bases agree with TRBD2. J gave up 0 bases and V 2 bases, and 2 bases lay outside the gene matches. Looked up from germline, CDR1 is MGHRA and CDR2 is YSYEKL. The CDR3 covers 15 residues.

Of note for this clonotype: This may stem from a read error, because a much larger clone lies one nucleotide away. The rearrangement uses TRBV5-1 and TRBJ1-1; D uncertain. The CDR3 extends over 14 amino acids. Per germline, CDR1 SGHRS and CDR2 YFSETQ. The ends were cut back, 4 bases at V and 7 bases at J, with 17 bases in the middle. CDR3 coding DNA: TGCGCCAGCAGCCCCGGGTCCCCCAGCTTTGAAGCTTTCTTT. Protein: CASSPGSPSFEAFF.

There are many counts of this clonotype. The rearrangement joins TRBV6-5 to TRBJ1-5, with D tentatively TRBD1 (5 bases). V was shortened by 2 bases and J by 5 bases, with 10 bases between the two germline ends. From germline, CDR1 is MNHEY and CDR2 SVGAGI. The CDR3 runs to 14 residues. The CDR3 region has the DNA TGTGCCAGCAGTTACCAGGGTGGGGATCAGCCCCAGCATTTT. Amino acid sequence: CASSYQGGDQPQHF.

This clonotype was seen repeatedly, ten times or more. For the CDR3, the DNA is TGTGCCAGCAGCCGTCCTTTTTCTGGGGCCAACGTCCTGACTTTC. Amino acids: CASSRPFSGANVLTF. This sequence joins TRBV28 and TRBJ2-6, with D hard to call. This CDR3 spans 15 amino acids. The germline V gene encodes CDR1 MDHEN and CDR2 SYDVKM. The V end lost 6 bases, the J end lost 1 base, and 10 bases lay between the germline ends.

In this sample, this clonotype turned up many times. The rearrangement joins TRBV18 to TRBJ1-5; D remains ambiguous. Trimming stripped 3 bases from V and 1 base from J, with 13 bases between. The CDR3 sequence is 16 residues long. CDR1 is KGHSH and CDR2 is LQKENI in the germline V gene. CDR3 residues: CASSPMAAVSNQPQHF. CDR3 DNA sequence: TGTGCCAGCTCACCTATGGCAGCCGTGAGCAATCAGCCCCAGCATTTT.

The V gene is TRBV7-6, the J gene TRBJ1-5, with D possibly TRBD1 on 5 matching bases. Germline loops: CDR1 SGHVS, CDR2 FNYEAQ. V lost 5 bases, J lost 4 bases, and 15 bases lay in between. The CDR3 is made up of 15 amino acids. The CDR3 loop is CASSGDRGPNQPQHF. Here the CDR3 DNA reads TGTGCCAGCAGCGGTGACAGAGGGCCTAATCAGCCCCAGCATTTT.

This chain connects TRBV15 to TRBJ2-2, with D hard to call. CDR3 length: 15 residues. Between the trimmed V and J ends, which lost 1 base and 0 bases, there was a span of 6 bases. CDR1 LNHNV and CDR2 YYDKDF come from the germline V gene (reference sequence). CDR3 nucleotides: TGTGCCACCAGCAGAGTGGGCGCGAACACCGGGGAGCTGTTTTTT. Its protein product is CATSRVGANTGELFF.

This clonotype was observed many times. The gene calls are TRBV5-1 and TRBJ1-6, with TRBD1 identical over 8 bases. CDR1 and CDR2 from the germline V gene are SGHRS and YFSETQ. The CDR3 loop spans 16 amino acids. V gave up 0 bases and J gave up 7 bases; unmatched junction bases: 6. This CDR3 is CASSLAGQGFNSPLHF. The CDR3 DNA sequence: TGCGCCAGCAGCTTGGCCGGACAGGGCTTCAATTCACCCCTCCACTTT. The full variable domain, with the rest looked up from reference TRBV5-1 and TRBJ1-6, is KAGVTQTPRYLIKTRGQQVTLSCSPISGHRSVSWYQQTPGQGLQFLFEYFSETQRNKGNFPGRFSGRQFSNSRSEMNVSTLELGDSALYLCASSLAGQGFNSPLHFGNGTRLTVT.

This clonotype has more than one count but fewer than ten. The CDR3 DNA sequence: TGTGCCAGCACCACTAGCGGGGGGAACACCGGGGAGCTGTTTTTT. This translates into CASTTSGGNTGELFF. J is TRBJ2-2 and V is TRBV19; 11 bases agree with TRBD2. CDR1 and CDR2 (germline): LNHDA, SQIVND (reference sequence). After removal of 9 bases from V and 1 base from J, the junction contained 4 bases not matched to a gene. This CDR3 has 15 amino acids. Variable domain in full (rest from reference TRBV19 and TRBJ2-2): DGGITQSPKYLFRKEGQNVTLSCEQNLNHDAMYWYRQDPGQGLRLIYYSQIVNDFQKGDIAEGYSVSREKKESFPLTVTSAQKNPTAFYLCASTTSGGNTGELFFGEGSRLTVL.

This clonotype came up many times. The CDR3 spells CASSWYVRVETQYF. The CDR3 DNA reads as TGTGCCAGCAGTTGGTACGTTAGGGTAGAGACCCAGTACTTC. The chain links TRBV5-5 to TRBJ2-5; D unresolved. V lost 5 bases and J 4 bases, leaving 15 bases between the germline ends. Germline values: CDR1 SGHKS, CDR2 YYEKEE (reference sequence). This CDR3 is 14 amino acids long.

There are many counts of this clonotype. This chain connects TRBV20-1 to TRBJ1-1; D call uncertain. The CDR3 length is 11 residues. The V and J ends lost 6 bases and 5 bases respectively, with 10 bases between them. The germline gives CDR1 DFQATT, CDR2 SNEGSKA (reference sequence). The CDR3 loop is CSARIRTEAFF. CDR3 nucleotide sequence: TGCAGTGCCCGGATAAGGACTGAAGCTTTCTTT.